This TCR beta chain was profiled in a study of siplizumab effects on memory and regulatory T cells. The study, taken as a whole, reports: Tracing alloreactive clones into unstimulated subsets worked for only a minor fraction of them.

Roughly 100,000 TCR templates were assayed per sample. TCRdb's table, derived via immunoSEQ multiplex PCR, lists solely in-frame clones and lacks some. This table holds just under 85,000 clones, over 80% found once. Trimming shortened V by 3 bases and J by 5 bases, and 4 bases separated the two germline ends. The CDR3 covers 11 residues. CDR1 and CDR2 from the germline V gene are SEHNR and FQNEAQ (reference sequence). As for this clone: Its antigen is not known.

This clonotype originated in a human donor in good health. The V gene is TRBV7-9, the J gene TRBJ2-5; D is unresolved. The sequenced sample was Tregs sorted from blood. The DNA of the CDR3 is TGTGCCAGCAGCTTCCGGGAGACCCAGTACTTC. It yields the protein CASSFRETQYF.